This T cell receptor beta chain was identified in a study of Tregs in tolerant kidney transplant recipients. On the study more broadly: CD4+CD25+CD127- cells came from approximately three-day belatacept mixed lymphocyte reactions, some with roughly 5-day graft donor restimulation. Sorting used antibodies to exclude donor cells.

CDR1 is SGHDN, CDR2 FVKESK, per germline. The CDR3 spans 12 residues. Trimming stripped 4 bases from V and 0 bases from J, with 3 bases between. The study, taken as a whole, reports: Biological reproducibility was not directly addressed in this study. Tregs expanded with activated donor B cells seemed most donor-specific.

Sequencing used immunoSEQ multiplex PCR; TCRdb keeps in-frame clones, though not all of them. The sample consists of fewer than 40,000 clones, about four fifths of them appearing once. As concerns this clone: The antigen is undetermined.

The clonotype comes from a human donor in good health. Sequencing was carried out using Tregs from blood cultured with allogeneic cells. V usage is TRBV14 and J usage is TRBJ1-2; D uncertain. CDR3 sequence reads: CASSPSNYGYTF. CDR3 sequence (DNA): TGTGCCAGCAGCCCCTCTAACTATGGCTACACCTTC. Full variable domain (outside the CDR3, taken from reference TRBV14 and TRBJ1-2): EAGVTQFPSHSVIEKGQTVTLRCDPISGHDNLYWYRRVMGKEIKFLLHFVKESKQDESGMPNNRFLAERTGGTYSTLKVQPAELEDSGVYFCASSPSNYGYTFGSGTRLTVV.